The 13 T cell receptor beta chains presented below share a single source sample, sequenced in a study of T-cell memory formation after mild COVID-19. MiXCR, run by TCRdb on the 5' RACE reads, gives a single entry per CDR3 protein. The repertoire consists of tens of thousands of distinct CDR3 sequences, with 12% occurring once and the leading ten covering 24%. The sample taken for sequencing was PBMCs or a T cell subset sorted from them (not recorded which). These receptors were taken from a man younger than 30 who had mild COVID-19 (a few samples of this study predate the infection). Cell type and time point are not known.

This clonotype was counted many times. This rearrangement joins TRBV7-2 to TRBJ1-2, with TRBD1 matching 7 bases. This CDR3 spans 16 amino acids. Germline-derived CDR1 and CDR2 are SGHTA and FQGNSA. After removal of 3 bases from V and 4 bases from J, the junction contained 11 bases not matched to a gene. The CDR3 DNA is TGTGCCAGCAGCTTTGACAGGGAGTATTCCTCCTATGGCTACACCTTC. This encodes CASSFDREYSSYGYTF.

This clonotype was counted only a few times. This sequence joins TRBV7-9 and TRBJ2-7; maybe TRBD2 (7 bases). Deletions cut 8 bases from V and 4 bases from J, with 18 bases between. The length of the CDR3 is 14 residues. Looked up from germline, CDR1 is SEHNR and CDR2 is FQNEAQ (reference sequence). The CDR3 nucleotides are TGTGCCAGCGGTCGGGGGGCCCAGCCTTACGAGCAGTACTTC. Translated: CASGRGAQPYEQYF.

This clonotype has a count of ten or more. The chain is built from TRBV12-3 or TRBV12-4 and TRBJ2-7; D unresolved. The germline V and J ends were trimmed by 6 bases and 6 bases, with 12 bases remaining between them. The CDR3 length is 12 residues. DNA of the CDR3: TGTGCCAGCAGCAATACGTGGAGCGAGCAGTACGTC. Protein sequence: CASSNTWSEQYV.

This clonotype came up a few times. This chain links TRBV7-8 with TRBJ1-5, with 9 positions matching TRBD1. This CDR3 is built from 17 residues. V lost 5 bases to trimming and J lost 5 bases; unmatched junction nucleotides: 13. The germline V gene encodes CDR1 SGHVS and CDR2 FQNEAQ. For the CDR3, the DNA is TGTGCCAGCAGCGCAACAGGGGGCGCGAGGGGAGATCAGCCCCAGCATTTT. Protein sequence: CASSATGGARGDQPQHF.

CDR3 sequence reads: CAISDPLLGQPQHF. In DNA, the CDR3 is TGTGCCATCAGTGACCCACTGTTAGGGCAGCCCCAGCATTTT. This rearrangement joins TRBV10-3 to TRBJ1-5, with no clear D. Germline V CDR1 and CDR2: ENHRY, SYGVKD. The CDR3 has 14 residues. Deletions cut 3 bases from V and 7 bases from J, with 13 bases between.

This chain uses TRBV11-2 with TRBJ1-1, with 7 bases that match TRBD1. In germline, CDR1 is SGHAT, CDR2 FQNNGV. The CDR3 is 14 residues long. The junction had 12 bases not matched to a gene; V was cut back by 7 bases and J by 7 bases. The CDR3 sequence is CASTPVGGTVEAFF. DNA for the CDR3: TGTGCCAGCACCCCCGTTGGGGGGACAGTTGAAGCTTTCTTT.

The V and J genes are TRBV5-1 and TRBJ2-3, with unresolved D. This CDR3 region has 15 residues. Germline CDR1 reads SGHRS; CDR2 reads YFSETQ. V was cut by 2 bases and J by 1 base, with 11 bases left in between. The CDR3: CASSFWKAGTDTQYF. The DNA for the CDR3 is TGCGCCAGCAGCTTCTGGAAGGCGGGCACAGATACGCAGTATTTT.

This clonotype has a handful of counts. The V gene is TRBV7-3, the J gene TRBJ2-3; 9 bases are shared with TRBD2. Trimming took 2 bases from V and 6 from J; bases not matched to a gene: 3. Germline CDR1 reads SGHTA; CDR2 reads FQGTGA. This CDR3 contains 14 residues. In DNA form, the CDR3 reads TGTGCCAGCAGCTTACTCAGCGGGGGGGATACGCAGTATTTT. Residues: CASSLLSGGDTQYF.

CDR3 region: CASSSTRGAFF. CDR3 nucleotide sequence: TGTGCCAGCAGTTCTACCCGGGGAGCTTTCTTT. The chain recombines TRBV6-5 with TRBJ1-1; D not certain. The V gene's germline CDR1 is MNHEY and CDR2 SVGAGI. The V end was cut by 4 bases, the J end by 10 bases, with 10 bases between. This CDR3 is 11 amino acids long.

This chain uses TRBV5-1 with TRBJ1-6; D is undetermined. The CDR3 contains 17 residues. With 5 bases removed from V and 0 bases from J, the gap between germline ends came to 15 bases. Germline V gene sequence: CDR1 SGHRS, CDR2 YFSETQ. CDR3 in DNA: TGCGCCAGCAGGGAGGACCCCTGGAGCTCCTATAATTCACCCCTCCACTTT. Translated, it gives CASREDPWSSYNSPLHF.

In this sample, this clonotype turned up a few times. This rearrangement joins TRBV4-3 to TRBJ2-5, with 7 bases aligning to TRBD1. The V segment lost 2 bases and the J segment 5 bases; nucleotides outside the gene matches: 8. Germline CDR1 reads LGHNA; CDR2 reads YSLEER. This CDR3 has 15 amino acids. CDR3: CASSQQTGLGETQYF. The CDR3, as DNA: TGCGCCAGCAGCCAACAGACAGGGCTTGGGGAGACCCAGTACTTC.

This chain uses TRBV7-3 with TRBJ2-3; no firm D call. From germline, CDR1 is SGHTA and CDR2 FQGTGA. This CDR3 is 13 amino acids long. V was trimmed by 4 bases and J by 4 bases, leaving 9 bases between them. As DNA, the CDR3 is TGTGCCAGCAGCTCGTTGGGGTCAGATACGCAGTATTTT. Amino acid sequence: CASSSLGSDTQYF. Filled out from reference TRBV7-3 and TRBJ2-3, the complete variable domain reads GAGVSQTPSNKVTEKGKYVELRCDPISGHTALYWYRQSLGQGPEFLIYFQGTGAADDSGLPNDRFFAVRPEGSVSTLKIQRTERGDSAVYLCASSSLGSDTQYFGPGTRLTVL.

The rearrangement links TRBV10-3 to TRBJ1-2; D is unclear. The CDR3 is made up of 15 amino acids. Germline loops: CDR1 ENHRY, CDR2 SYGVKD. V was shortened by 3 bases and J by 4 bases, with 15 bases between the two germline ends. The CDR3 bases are TGTGCCATCAGTGACCCGGCCCCCCCCCCCTATGGCTACACCTTC. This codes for CAISDPAPPPYGYTF.